The TCR beta chain under discussion was sequenced for a study of radiotherapy plus CTLA-4 blockade in lung cancer. The germline V and J ends were trimmed by 5 bases and 5 bases, with 17 bases remaining between them. Germline V gene data show CDR1 as SGHAT and CDR2 as FQDESV (reference sequence). The CDR3 is made up of 15 amino acids. The data were produced by immunoSEQ multiplex PCR, yet TCRdb's version contains in-frame clones alone and is incomplete. The sample has roughly 45,000 clones; roughly 63% are singletons. Study-level points and caveats: Subsequent to radiotherapy plus ipilimumab, tumor-derived TCR clones underwent expansion in blood.

A note on this clone: The antigen is not known.

The sample was peripheral blood, taken from a patient treated with radiotherapy plus ipilimumab. The chain carries TRBV11-1 and TRBJ2-3; tentative D call: TRBD2 (5 bases). The receptor was isolated from a human donor with non-small cell lung cancer who had a partial response to radiotherapy plus ipilimumab. The CDR3 reads CASSLEETRGDTQYF. CDR3 DNA sequence: TGTGCCAGCAGCCTGGAGGAAACCCGGGGAGATACGCAGTATTTT.